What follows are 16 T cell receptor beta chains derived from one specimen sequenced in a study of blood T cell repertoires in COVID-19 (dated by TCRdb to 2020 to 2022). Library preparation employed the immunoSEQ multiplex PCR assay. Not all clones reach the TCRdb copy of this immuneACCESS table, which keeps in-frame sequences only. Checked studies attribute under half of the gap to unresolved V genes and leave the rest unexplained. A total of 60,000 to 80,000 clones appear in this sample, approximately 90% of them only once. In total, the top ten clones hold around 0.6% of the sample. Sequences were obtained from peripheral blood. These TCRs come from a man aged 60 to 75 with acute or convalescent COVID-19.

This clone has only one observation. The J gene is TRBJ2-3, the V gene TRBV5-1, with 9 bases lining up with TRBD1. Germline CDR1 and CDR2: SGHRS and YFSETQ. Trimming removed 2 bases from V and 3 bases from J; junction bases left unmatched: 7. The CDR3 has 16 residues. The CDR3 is CASSFRTGETTDTQYF. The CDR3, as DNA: TGCGCCAGCAGCTTTAGGACAGGGGAGACGACAGATACGCAGTATTTT.

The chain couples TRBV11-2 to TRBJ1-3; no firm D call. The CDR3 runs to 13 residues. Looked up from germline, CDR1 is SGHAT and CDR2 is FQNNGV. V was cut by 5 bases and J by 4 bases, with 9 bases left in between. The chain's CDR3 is CASSPSWGNTIYF. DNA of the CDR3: TGTGCCAGCAGCCCGAGTTGGGGAAACACCATATATTTT.

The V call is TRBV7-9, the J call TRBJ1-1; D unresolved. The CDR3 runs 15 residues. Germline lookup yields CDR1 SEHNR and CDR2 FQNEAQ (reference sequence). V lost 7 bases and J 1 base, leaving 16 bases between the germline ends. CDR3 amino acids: CASTPRGNRNTEAFF. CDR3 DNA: TGTGCCAGCACCCCGAGAGGCAATAGGAACACTGAAGCTTTCTTT.

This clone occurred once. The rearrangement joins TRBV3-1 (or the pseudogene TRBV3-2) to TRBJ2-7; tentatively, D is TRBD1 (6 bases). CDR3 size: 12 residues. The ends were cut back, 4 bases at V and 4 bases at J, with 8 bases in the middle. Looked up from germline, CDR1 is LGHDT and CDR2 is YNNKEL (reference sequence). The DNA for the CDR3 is TGTGCCAGCAGCCGGGGGACATACGAGCAGTACTTC. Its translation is CASSRGTYEQYF.

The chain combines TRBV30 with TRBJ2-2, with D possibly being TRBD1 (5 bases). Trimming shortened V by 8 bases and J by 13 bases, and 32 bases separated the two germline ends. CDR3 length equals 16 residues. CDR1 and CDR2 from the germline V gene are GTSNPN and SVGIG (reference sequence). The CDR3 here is CAQEKGQPNWAGGLFF. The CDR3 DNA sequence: TGTGCCCAGGAAAAAGGACAACCGAATTGGGCCGGCGGGCTGTTTTTT.

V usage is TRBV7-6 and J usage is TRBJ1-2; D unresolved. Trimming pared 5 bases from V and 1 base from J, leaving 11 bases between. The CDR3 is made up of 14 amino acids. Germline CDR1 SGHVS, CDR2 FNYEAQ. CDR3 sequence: CASSPIGNNYGYTF. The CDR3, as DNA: TGTGCCAGCAGCCCAATTGGCAATAACTATGGCTACACCTTC.

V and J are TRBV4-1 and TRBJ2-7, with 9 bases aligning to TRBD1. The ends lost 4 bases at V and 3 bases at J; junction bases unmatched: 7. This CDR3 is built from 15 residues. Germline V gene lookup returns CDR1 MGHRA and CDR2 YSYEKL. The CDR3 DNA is TGCGCCAGCAGCCCTTGGACAGGGGATCGCTACGAGCAGTACTTC. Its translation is CASSPWTGDRYEQYF.

In DNA, the CDR3 is TGTGCCAGCAGTTACCACAGGGACGGCACCGGGGAGCTGTTTTTT. Protein: CASSYHRDGTGELFF. The rearrangement links TRBV6-2 or TRBV6-3 to TRBJ2-2; TRBD1 might be the D (6 bases). The CDR3 is made up of 15 amino acids. V was cut by 2 bases and J by 4 bases, with 11 bases left in between. Germline CDR1 MNHEY, CDR2 SVGEGT.

CDR3 sequence reads: CASSELPDRYTEAFF. CDR3 in DNA: TGTGCCAGCAGCGAACTCCCGGACAGATACACTGAAGCTTTCTTT. The V gene is TRBV5-4, the J gene TRBJ1-1, with D perhaps matching TRBD1 (6 bases). Trimming stripped 4 bases from V and 3 bases from J, with 16 bases between. The CDR3 consists of 15 residues. CDR1 and CDR2 from the germline V gene are SGHNT and YYREEE (reference sequence).

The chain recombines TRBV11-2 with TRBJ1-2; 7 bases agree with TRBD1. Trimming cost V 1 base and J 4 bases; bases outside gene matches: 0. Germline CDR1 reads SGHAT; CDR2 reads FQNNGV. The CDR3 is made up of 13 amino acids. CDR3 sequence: CASSLGTGYGYTF. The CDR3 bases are TGTGCCAGCAGCTTAGGGACAGGCTATGGCTACACCTTC.

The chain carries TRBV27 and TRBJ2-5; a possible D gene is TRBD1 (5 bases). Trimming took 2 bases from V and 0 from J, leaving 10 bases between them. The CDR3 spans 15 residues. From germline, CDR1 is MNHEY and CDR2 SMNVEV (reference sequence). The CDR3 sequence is CASSLKGFHQETQYF. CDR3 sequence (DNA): TGTGCCAGCAGTTTAAAGGGGTTCCACCAAGAGACCCAGTACTTC.

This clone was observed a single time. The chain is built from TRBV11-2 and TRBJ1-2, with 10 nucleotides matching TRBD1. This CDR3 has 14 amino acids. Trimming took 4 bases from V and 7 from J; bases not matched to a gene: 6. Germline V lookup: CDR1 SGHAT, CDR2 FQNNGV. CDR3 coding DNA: TGTGCCAGCAGCTCCGACAGGGGGCGATCTGGCTACACCTTC. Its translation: CASSSDRGRSGYTF.

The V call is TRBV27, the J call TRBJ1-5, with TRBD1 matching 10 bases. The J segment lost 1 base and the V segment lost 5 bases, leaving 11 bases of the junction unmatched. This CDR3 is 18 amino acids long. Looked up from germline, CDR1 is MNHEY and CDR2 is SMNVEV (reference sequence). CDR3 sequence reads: CASSPTAGTGASNQPQHF. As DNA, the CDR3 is TGTGCCAGCAGTCCGACCGCCGGGACAGGGGCGAGCAATCAGCCCCAGCATTTT.

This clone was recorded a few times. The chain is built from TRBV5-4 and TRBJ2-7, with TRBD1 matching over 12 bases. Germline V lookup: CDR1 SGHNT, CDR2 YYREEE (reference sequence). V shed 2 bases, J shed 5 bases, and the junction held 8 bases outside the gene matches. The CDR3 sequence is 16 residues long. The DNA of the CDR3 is TGTGCCAGCAGCTTAACCACGGGACAGGGGGCGAACGAGCAGTACTTC. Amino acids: CASSLTTGQGANEQYF.

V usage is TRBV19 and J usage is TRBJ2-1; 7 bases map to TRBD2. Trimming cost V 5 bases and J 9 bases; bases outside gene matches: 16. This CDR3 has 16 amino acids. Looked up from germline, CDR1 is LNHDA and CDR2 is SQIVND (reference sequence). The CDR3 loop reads CASSALGGEGKGEQFF. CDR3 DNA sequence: TGTGCCAGTAGTGCCCTAGGCGGGGAGGGGAAGGGTGAGCAGTTCTTC.

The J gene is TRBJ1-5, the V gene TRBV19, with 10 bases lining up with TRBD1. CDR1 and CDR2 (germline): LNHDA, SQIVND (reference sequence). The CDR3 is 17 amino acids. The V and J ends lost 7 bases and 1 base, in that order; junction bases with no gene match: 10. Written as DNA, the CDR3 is TGTGCCAGTAAGGTGACAGGGGGCATATGGAGCAATCAGCCCCAGCATTTT. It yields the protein CASKVTGGIWSNQPQHF.